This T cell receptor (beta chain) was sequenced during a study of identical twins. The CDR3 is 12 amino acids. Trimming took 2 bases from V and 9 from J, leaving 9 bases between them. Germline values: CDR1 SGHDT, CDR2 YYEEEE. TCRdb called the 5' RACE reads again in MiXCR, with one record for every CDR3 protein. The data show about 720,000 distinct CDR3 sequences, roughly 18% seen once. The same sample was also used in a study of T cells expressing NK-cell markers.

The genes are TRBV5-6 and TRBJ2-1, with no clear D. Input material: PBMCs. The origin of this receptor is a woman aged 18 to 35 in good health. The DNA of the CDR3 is TGTGCCAGCAGCTTACTCATGAGTGAGCAGTTCTTC. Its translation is CASSLLMSEQFF.